One and the same sample provided the 13 T cell receptor beta chains below, sequenced in a study of identical twins. TCRdb re-called the 5' RACE reads through MiXCR, storing one row per CDR3 protein. The sample yields about 530,000 distinct CDR3 sequences, roughly 15% seen once. These data also featured in a second study, about yellow fever vaccine responses in identical twins.

The source material was CD4+ T cells sorted from blood. All receptors derive from a woman aged 18-35 years in good health.

This clonotype appeared a few times. The rearrangement uses TRBV7-9 and TRBJ1-4; 7 bases agree with TRBD1. The CDR3 covers 14 residues. CDR1 is SEHNR, CDR2 FQNEAQ, per germline (reference sequence). V dropped 4 bases and J dropped 4; count of bases not matched to a gene: 3. The CDR3 here is CASSWGTDNEKLFF. Written as DNA, the CDR3 is TGTGCCAGCAGCTGGGGGACAGATAATGAAAAACTGTTTTTT.

In its sample, this clonotype was seen many times. V is TRBV5-6 and J is TRBJ1-2; D gene uncertain. With 4 bases removed from V and 6 bases from J, the gap between germline ends came to 22 bases. The CDR3 has 16 amino acids. The V gene's germline CDR1 is SGHDT and CDR2 YYEEEE. The CDR3 DNA reads as TGTGCCAGCAGCGGACGTCGATGGGGTGAGGGAAATGGCTACACCTTC. Translated, it gives CASSGRRWGEGNGYTF. Full variable domain (missing parts from reference TRBV5-6 and TRBJ1-2): DAGVTQSPTHLIKTRGQQVTLRCSPKSGHDTVSWYQQALGQGPQFIFQYYEEEERQRGNFPDRFSGHQFPNYSSELNVNALLLGDSALYLCASSGRRWGEGNGYTFGSGTRLTVV.

This clonotype was observed a few times. V usage is TRBV3-1 and J usage is TRBJ2-5; the D gene is possibly TRBD1 (5 bases). Trimming removed 6 bases from V and 6 bases from J, with 8 bases in between. Germline CDR1 and CDR2: LGHDT and YNNKEL (reference sequence). The CDR3 loop spans 11 amino acids. CDR3 sequence (DNA): TGTGCCAGCAGGGACAAACAGACCCAGTACTTC. Encoded protein: CASRDKQTQYF.

This clonotype was recorded at least ten times. The gene calls are TRBV12-3 or TRBV12-4 and TRBJ2-3; unclear D gene. The CDR3 runs to 14 residues. Trimming cost V 7 bases and J 0 bases, with 11 bases left between them. The CDR3: CASTPGDSTDTQYF. CDR3 DNA sequence: TGTGCCAGCACCCCAGGCGACAGCACAGATACGCAGTATTTT.

The chain is built from TRBV18 and TRBJ2-1, with D perhaps matching TRBD1 (5 bases). CDR1 KGHSH and CDR2 LQKENI come from the germline V gene. The CDR3 is made up of 14 amino acids. With 1 base removed from V and 7 bases from J, the gap between germline ends came to 11 bases. The CDR3 sequence: CASSPQSGLNEQFF. Here the CDR3 DNA reads TGTGCCAGCTCACCACAGTCAGGGTTGAATGAGCAGTTCTTC.

This chain connects TRBV6-5 to TRBJ1-5; D uncertain. From germline, CDR1 is MNHEY and CDR2 SVGAGI. V was pared by 0 bases and J by 6 bases, with 9 bases between. The CDR3 totals 14 residues. CDR3 amino acids: CASSYSKVAQPQHF. DNA for the CDR3: TGTGCCAGCAGTTACTCGAAAGTTGCTCAGCCCCAGCATTTT.

The gene calls are TRBV13 and TRBJ2-5, with 10 bases identical to TRBD2. Germline V gene lookup returns CDR1 PRHDT and CDR2 FYEKMQ (reference sequence). CDR3 size: 14 residues. J lost 4 bases, V lost 5 bases, and 4 bases had no gene match. The DNA of the CDR3 is TGTGCCAGCAGCCCTCGACTAGCGGGAGAGACCCAGTACTTC. Translation gives CASSPRLAGETQYF.

This clonotype appeared a few times. The CDR3 DNA follows: TGTGCCAGCAGACCCTGGGAGGGGGCACACAATGAGCAGTTCTTC. This encodes CASRPWEGAHNEQFF. This chain connects TRBV12-3 or TRBV12-4 to TRBJ2-1; TRBD1 or TRBD2 may be the D gene (7 bases each). The V gene lost 6 bases and the J gene lost 5 bases, with 17 bases spanning the gap. The CDR3 totals 15 residues.

The V and J genes are TRBV5-5 and TRBJ2-5, with TRBD2 matching over 14 bases. The germline V gene encodes CDR1 SGHKS and CDR2 YYEKEE (reference sequence). The length of the CDR3 is 17 residues. The trim removed 2 bases at V and 2 bases at J, leaving 5 bases unmatched. CDR3 protein: CASSFMGLAGEQETQYF. The CDR3 region has the DNA TGTGCCAGCAGCTTTATGGGACTAGCGGGGGAACAAGAGACCCAGTACTTC. The complete variable domain, with remaining parts taken from reference TRBV5-5 and TRBJ2-5, reads DAGVTQSPTHLIKTRGQQVTLRCSPISGHKSVSWYQQVLGQGPQFIFQYYEKEERGRGNFPDRFSARQFPNYSSELNVNALLLGDSALYLCASSFMGLAGEQETQYFGPGTRLLVL.

The rearrangement uses TRBV28 and TRBJ2-7; 13 bases match TRBD2. The CDR3 consists of 15 residues. The trim removed 6 bases at V and 5 bases at J, leaving 7 bases unmatched. CDR1 MDHEN and CDR2 SYDVKM come from the germline V gene. The CDR3 reads CASRRGTSGTDEQYF. In DNA form, the CDR3 reads TGTGCCAGCAGGCGTGGGACTAGCGGGACCGACGAGCAGTACTTC.

This chain links TRBV12-3 or TRBV12-4 with TRBJ2-3, with D unclear. Trimming cost V 6 bases and J 3 bases, with 10 bases left between them. This CDR3 is 13 amino acids long. The DNA for the CDR3 is TGTGCCAGCAGCCGCACTGGGACAGATACGCAGTATTTT. Translating gives CASSRTGTDTQYF.

The chain couples TRBV10-3 to TRBJ2-3; the D gene is possibly TRBD2 (6 bases). CDR1 is ENHRY, CDR2 SYGVKD, per germline. This CDR3 has 15 amino acids. Trimming stripped 3 bases from V and 4 bases from J, with 14 bases between. Here the CDR3 DNA reads TGTGCCATCAGTGATCCGCGGGGCCTCGCAGATACGCAGTATTTT. Residues: CAISDPRGLADTQYF.

J is TRBJ2-3 and V is TRBV20-1; D not resolved. The CDR3 is made up of 16 amino acids. Germline V gene lookup returns CDR1 DFQATT and CDR2 SNEGSKA (reference sequence). The ends were cut back, 0 bases at V and 2 bases at J, with 15 bases in the middle. The CDR3 sequence: CSARDTLGRNTDTQYF. The DNA of the CDR3 is TGCAGTGCTAGAGATACTCTAGGACGGAACACAGATACGCAGTATTTT.